This T cell receptor beta chain was captured by sequencing in a study of control samples from healthy donors and cancer patients. This clone was seen just once. Profiling relied on immunoSEQ multiplex PCR, and the TCRdb table lists in-frame clones only, not all of them. The profile shows roughly 400,000 clones, approximately 90% of them singletons. The germline gives CDR1 MNHEY, CDR2 SMNVEV (reference sequence). V lost 6 bases, J lost 8 bases, and 8 bases stayed unmatched. The CDR3 is 16 amino acids. This chain uses TRBV27 with TRBJ2-2; 14 positions match TRBD2. The sample consisted of PBMCs. This TCR derives from a man between 35 and 55 years old with head and neck cancer. The DNA for the CDR3 is TGTGCCAGCAGCTTTCGGACTAGCGGGAGGCAGGGGGAGCTGTTTTTT. Its protein is CASSFRTSGRQGELFF.